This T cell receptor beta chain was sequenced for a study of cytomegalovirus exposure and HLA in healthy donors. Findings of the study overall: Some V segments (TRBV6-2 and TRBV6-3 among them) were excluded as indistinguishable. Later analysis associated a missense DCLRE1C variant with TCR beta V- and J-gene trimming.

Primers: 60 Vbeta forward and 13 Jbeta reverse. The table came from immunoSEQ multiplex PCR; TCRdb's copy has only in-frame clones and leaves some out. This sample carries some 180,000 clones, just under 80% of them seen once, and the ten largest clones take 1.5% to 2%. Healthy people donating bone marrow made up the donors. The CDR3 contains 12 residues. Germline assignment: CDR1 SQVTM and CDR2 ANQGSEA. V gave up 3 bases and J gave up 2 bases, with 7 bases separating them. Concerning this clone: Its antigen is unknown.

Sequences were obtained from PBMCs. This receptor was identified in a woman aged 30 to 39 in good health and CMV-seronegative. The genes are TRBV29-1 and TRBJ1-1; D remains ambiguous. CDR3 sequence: CSVDLGNTEAFF. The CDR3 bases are TGCAGCGTTGACCTAGGAAACACTGAAGCTTTCTTT. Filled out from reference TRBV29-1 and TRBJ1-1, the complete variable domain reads SAVISQKPSRDICQRGTSLTIQCQVDSQVTMMFWYRQQPGQSLTLIATANQGSEATYESGFVIDKFPISRPNLTFSTLTVSNMSPEDSSIYLCSVDLGNTEAFFGQGTRLTVV.